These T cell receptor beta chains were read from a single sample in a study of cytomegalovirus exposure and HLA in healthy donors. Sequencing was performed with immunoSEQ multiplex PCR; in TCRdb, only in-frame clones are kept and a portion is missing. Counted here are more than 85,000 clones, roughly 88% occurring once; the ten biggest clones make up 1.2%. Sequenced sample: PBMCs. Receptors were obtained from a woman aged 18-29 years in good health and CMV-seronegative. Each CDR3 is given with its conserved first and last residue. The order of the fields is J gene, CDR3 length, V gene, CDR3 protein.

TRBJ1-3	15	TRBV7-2	CASSSRAGLGNTIYF
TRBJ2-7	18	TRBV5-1	CASSLYPPKQGSTYEQYF
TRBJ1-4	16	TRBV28	CASSIGREIANEKLFF
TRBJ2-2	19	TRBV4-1	CASSPSLTSGRAYTGELFF
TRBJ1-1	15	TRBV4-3	CASSPQGAWDTEAFF
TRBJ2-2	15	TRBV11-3	CASSLMGGGVGELFF
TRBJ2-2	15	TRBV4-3	CASSQGEGGPGELFF
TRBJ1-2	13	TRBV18	CASSPLTGNGYTF
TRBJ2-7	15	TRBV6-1	CASSEDGGASYEQYF
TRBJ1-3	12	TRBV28	CASTDTLNTIYF
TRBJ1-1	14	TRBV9	CASSVGGADTEAFF
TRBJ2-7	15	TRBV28	CASRNPGLASYEQYF
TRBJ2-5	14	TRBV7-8	CASSLGQGAETQYF
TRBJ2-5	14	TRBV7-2	CASSSSSGTETQYF
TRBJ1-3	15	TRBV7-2	CASSGQGVPGNTIYF
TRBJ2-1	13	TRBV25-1	CASSETGGNEQFF
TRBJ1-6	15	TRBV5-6	CASSLRQRINSPLHF
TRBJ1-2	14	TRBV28	CASRPTGLSYGYTF
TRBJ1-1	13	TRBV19	CASRLTGNTEAFF
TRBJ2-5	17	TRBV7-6	CASSFLIAGGEQETQYF
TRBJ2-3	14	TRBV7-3	CASSPDRYTDTQYF
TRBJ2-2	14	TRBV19	CASSIDREPGELFF
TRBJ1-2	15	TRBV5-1	CASSLAGQANYGYTF
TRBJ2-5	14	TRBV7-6	CASSSGGYQETQYF
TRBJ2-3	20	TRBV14	CASSQGSSGRGVPSTDTQYF
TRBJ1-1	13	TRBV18	CASSPGDRGGGFF
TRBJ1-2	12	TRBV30	CAWSFPGTGVEF
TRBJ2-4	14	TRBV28	CASSPGTYQNIQYF
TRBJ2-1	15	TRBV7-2	CASRLTSGRRDEQFF
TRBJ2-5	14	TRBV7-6	CASSVGLSFETQYF
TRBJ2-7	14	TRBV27	CASSEQTGSYEQYF
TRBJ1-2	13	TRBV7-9	CASSLGTNYGYTF
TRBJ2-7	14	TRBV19	CASSRREGLGEQYF
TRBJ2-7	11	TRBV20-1	CSASRELEQYF
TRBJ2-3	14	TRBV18	CASSPQGQVDTQYF
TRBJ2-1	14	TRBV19	CASSIHLAYNEQFF
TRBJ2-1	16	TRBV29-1	CSVEGGLAGTNNEQFF
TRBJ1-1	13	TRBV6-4	CASSDGEQGPAFF
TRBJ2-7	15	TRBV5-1	CASSPPGQGLYEQYF
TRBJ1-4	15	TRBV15	CATSRGQGEGEKLFF
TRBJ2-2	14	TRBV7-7	CASSLAGGTGELFF
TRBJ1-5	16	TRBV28	CASSFGWIRSNQPQHF
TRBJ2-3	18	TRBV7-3	CASSSQGLAGDSTDTQYF
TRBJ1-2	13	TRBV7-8	CASRSGVNYGYTF
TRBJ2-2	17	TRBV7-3	CASSKKKTSGITGELFF
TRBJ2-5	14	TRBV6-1	CASIPGLAGGTQYF
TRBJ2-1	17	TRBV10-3	CAISESWASGGANEQFF
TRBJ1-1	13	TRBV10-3	CAISDRGNTEAFF
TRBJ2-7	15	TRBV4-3	CASSQDRVNLYEQYF
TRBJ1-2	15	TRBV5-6	CASSLRAGGDYGYTF
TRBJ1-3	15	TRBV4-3	CASSRNRARGNTIYF
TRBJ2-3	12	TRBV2	CASTGDTDTQYF
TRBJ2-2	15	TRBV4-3	CASSHTIGGTGELFF
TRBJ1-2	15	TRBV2	CASSLQGDTNYGYTF
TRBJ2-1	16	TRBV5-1	CASSSARLAAYNEQFF
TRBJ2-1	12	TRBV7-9	CSSSLVAYEQFF
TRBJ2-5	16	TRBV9	CASSTMGGGAQETQYF
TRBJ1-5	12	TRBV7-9	CSSSGEGEPQHF
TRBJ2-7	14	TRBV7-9	CSSSLVGQGYEQYF
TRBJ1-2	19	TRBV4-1	CASSQESTPKDMGIYGYTF